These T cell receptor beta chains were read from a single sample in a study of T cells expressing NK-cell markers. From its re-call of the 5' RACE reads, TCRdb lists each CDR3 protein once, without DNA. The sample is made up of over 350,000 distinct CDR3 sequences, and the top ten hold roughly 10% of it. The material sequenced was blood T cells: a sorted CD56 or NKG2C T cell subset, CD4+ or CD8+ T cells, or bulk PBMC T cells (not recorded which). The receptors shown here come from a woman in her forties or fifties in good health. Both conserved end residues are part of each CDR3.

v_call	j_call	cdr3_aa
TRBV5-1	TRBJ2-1	CASSSGLVGNEQFF
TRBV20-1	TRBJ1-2	CSAYTPNYGYTF
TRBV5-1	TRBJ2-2	CASSLGQGALAGELFF
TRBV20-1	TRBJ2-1	CSAGRAGDRSYNEQFF
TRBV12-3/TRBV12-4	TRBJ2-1	CASSSGTLNEQFF
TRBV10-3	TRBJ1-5	CAISEAGVNQPQHF
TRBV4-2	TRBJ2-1	CASSPPSGRIDEQFF
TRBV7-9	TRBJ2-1	CASSLAAGNEQFF
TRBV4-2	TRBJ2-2	CASSQPSGRGTGELFF
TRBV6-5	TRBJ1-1	CASSYVLENTEAFF
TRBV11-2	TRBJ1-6	CASSHRNSPLHF
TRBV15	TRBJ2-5	CATSRVGTGMGETQYF
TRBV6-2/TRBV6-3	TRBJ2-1	CASRSPRGLANNEQFF
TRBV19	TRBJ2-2	CASSPPTAGTYTGELFF
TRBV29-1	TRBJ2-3	CSVEVLRTSGTNGSRDTQYF
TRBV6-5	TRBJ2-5	CASSHRDGPPDQYF
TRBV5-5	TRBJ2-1	CASSLGLAVYNEQFF
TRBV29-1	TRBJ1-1	CSVESQGVTATEAFF
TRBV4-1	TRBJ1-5	CASSPPGDQPQHF
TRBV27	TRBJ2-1	CASSLGWTSGYNEQFF
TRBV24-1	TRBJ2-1	CATSDFGTERAEQFF
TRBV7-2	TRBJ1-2	CASSLLSNYGYTF
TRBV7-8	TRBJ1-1	CASSAMVNTEAFF
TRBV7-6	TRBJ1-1	CASSSGGSTEAFF
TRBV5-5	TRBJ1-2	CASGGLYGKGQVANYGYTF
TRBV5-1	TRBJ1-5	CASSHGIMGGQPQHF
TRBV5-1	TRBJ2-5	CASSFSNQETQYF
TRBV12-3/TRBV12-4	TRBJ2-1	CASSLTSGSSYEQFF
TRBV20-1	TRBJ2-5	CSASPVRMVQETQYF
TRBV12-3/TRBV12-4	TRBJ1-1	CASSILRGGLEAFF
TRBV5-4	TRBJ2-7	CASSTSVDQPTYEQYF
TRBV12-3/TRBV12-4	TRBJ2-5	CASGSTMGTQYF
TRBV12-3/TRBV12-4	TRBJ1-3	CASRGTASGNTIYF
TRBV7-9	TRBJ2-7	CASSNTAAGAREQYF
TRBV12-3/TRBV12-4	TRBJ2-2	CASDGTSGSRNTGELFF
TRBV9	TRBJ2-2	CASSVVAGGNTGELFF
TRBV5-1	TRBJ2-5	CASSLARGTETQYF
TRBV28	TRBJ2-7	CASSRRQVREQYF
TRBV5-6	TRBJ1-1	CASSSLGLGNTEAFF
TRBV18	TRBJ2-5	CASSPLAGVQETQYF
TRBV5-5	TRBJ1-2	CASSLSGSLTASYGYTF
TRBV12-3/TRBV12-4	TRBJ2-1	CASSLARQGRYNEQFF
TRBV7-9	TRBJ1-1	CASAVWNTEAFF
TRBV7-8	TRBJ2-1	CASRAGTGGIHEQFF
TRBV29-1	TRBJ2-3	CSVELGSRFTDTQYF
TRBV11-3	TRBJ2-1	CASSHGVRDTPYNEQFF
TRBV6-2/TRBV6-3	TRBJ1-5	CASRHRQVDNQPQHF